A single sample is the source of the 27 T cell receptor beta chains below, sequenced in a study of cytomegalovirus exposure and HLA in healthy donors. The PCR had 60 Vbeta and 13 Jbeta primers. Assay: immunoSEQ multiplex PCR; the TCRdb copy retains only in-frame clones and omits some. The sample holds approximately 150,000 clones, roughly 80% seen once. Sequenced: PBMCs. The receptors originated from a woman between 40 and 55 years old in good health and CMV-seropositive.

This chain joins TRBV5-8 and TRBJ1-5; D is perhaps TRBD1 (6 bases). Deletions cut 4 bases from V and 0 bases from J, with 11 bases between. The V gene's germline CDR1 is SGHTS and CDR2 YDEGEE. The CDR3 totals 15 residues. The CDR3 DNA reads TGTGCCAGCAGCGGGGACATTTATAGCAATCAGCCCCAGCATTTT. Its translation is CASSGDIYSNQPQHF.

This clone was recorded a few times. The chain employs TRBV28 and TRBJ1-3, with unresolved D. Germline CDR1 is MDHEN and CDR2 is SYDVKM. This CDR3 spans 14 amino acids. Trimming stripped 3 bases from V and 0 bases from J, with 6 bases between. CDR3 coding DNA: TGTGCCAGCAGTTTCGTAAACTCTGGAAACACCATATATTTT. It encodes CASSFVNSGNTIYF.

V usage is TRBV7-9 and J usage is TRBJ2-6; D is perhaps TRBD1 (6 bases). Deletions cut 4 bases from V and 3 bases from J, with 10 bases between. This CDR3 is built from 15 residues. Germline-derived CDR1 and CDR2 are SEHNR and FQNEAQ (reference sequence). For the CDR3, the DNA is TGTGCCAGCAGCTCAGCAGGGGTTGGGGCCAACGTCCTGACTTTC. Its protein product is CASSSAGVGANVLTF.

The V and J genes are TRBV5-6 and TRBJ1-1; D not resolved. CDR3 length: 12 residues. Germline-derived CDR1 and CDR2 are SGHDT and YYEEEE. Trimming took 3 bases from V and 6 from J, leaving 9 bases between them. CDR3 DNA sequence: TGTGCCAGCAGCTCCGAGGGCCCTGAAGCTTTCTTT. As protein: CASSSEGPEAFF.

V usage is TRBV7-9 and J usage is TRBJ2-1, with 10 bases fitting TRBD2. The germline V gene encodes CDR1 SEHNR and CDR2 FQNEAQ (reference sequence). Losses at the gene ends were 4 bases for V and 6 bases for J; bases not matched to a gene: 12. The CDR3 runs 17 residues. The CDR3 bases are TGTGCCAGCAGCTCTACTAAACTAGCGGGGTTATTCAATGAGCAGTTCTTC. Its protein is CASSSTKLAGLFNEQFF.

The CDR3 DNA reads as TGTGCCAGCAGCCACAGCGCGCGACTAGCGGGAGGGAATGAGCAGTTCTTC. It yields the protein CASSHSARLAGGNEQFF. The J gene is TRBJ2-1, the V gene TRBV2; 14 nucleotides line up with TRBD2. The ends lost 6 bases at V and 7 bases at J; junction bases unmatched: 11. Germline values: CDR1 SNHLY, CDR2 FYNNEI. This CDR3 comprises 17 residues.

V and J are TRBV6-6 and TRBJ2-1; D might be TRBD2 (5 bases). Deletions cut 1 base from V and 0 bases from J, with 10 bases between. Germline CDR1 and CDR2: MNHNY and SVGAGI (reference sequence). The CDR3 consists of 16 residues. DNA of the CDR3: TGTGCCAGCAGTTACTGGTGGAGGCACTCCTACAATGAGCAGTTCTTC. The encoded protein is CASSYWWRHSYNEQFF.

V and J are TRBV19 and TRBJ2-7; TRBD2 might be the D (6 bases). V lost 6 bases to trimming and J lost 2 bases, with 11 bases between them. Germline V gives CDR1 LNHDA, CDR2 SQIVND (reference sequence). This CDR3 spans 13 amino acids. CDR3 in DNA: TGTGCCAGTAGATCCAGGACTACCTACGAGCAGTACTTC. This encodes CASRSRTTYEQYF.

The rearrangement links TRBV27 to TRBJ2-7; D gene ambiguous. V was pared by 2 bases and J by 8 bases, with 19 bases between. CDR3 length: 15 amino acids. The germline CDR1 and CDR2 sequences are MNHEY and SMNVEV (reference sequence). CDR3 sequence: CASSLLAGTSGKQYF. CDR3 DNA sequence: TGTGCCAGCAGTTTACTGGCAGGTACGTCCGGAAAGCAGTACTTC.

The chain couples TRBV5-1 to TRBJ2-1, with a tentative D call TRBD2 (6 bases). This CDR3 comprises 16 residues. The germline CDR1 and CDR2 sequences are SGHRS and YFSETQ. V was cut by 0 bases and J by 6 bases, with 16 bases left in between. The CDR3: CASSLGPLARINEQFF. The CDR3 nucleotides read TGCGCCAGCAGCTTGGGTCCCCTAGCGAGGATCAATGAGCAGTTCTTC.

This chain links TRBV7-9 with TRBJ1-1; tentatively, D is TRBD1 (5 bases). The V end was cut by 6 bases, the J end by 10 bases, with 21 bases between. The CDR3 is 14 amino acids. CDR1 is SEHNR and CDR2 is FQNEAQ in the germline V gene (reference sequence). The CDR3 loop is CASSRGFGNSTAFF. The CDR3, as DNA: TGTGCCAGCAGTAGGGGTTTCGGTAATTCTACAGCTTTCTTT.

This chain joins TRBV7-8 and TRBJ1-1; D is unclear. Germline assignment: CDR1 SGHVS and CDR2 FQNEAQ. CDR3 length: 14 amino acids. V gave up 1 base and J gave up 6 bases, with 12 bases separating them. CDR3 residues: CASSLDIQFSEAFF. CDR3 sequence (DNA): TGTGCCAGCAGCTTAGACATCCAATTTTCTGAAGCTTTCTTT.

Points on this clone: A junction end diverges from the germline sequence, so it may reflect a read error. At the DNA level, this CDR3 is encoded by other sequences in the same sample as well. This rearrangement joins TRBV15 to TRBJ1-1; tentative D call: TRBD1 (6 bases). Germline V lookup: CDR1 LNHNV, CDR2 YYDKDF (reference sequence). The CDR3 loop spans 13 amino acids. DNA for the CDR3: TGTGCCACCAGCAGGGGGGCCGGCACTGAGGCTTTCTTT. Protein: CATSRGAGTEAFF.

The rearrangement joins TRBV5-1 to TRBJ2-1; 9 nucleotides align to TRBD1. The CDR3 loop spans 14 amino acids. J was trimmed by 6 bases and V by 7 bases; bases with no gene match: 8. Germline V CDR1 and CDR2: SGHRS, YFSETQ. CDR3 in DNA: TGCGCCAGCTTCCGGGACAGGGAAATCAATGAGCAGTTCTTC. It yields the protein CASFRDREINEQFF. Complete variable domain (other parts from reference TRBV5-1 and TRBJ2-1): KAGVTQTPRYLIKTRGQQVTLSCSPISGHRSVSWYQQTPGQGLQFLFEYFSETQRNKGNFPGRFSGRQFSNSRSEMNVSTLELGDSALYLCASFRDREINEQFFGPGTRLTVL.

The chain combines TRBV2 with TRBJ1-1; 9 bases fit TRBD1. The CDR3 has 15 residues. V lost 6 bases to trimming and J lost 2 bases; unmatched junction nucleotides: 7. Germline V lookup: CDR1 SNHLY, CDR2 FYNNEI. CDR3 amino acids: CASRDPGQGNTEAFF. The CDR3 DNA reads TGTGCCAGCAGGGACCCGGGACAGGGAAACACTGAAGCTTTCTTT.

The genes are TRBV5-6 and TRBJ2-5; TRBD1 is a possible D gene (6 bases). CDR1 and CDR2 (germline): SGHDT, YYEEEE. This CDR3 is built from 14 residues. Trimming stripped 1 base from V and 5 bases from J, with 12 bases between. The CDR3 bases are TGTGCCAGCAGCTTGACAGGGACCCCGGAGACCCAGTACTTC. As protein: CASSLTGTPETQYF.

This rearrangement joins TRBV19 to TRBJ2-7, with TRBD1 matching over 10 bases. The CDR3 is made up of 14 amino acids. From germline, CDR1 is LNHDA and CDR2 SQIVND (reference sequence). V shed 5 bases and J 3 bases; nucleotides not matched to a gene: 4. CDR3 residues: CASSGDRGFYEQYF. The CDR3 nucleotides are TGTGCCAGTAGTGGGGACAGGGGATTCTACGAGCAGTACTTC.

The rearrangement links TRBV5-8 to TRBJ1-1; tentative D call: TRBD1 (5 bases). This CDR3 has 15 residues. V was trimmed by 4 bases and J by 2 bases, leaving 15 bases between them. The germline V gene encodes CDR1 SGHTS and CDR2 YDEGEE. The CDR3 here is CASSPHGTFNTEAFF. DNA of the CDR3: TGTGCCAGCAGCCCACACGGGACTTTTAACACTGAAGCTTTCTTT.

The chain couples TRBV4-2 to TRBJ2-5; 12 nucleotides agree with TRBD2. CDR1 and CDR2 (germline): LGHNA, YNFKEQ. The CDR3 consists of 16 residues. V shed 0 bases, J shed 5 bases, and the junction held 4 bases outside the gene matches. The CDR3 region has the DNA TGTGCCAGCAGCCAAGAGGACCTAGCGGGAGGGGAGACCCAGTACTTC. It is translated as CASSQEDLAGGETQYF.

CDR3 DNA: TGTGCCAGCAGAACAGACACCGGGGAGCTGTTTTTT. Residues: CASRTDTGELFF. V is TRBV2 and J is TRBJ2-2, with D unresolved. CDR3 length: 12 residues. Trimming stripped 6 bases from V and 3 bases from J, with 5 bases between. CDR1 and CDR2 from the germline V gene are SNHLY and FYNNEI.

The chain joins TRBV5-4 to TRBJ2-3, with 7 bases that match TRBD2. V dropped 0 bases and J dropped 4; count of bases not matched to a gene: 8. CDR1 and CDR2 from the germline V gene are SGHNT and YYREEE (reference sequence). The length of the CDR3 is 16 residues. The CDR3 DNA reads TGTGCCAGCAGCTTGGTGGGCGGGAGTAGTCCAGATACGCAGTATTTT. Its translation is CASSLVGGSSPDTQYF.

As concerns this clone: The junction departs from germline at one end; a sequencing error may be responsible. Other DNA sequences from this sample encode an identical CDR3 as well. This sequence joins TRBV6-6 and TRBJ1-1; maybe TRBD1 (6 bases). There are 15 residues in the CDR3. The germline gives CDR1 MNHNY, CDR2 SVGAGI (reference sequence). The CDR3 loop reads CASSPGRGANTEAFF. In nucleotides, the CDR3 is TGTGCCAGCAGCCCCGGCCGGGGGGCAAACACTGAAGCCTTCTTT.

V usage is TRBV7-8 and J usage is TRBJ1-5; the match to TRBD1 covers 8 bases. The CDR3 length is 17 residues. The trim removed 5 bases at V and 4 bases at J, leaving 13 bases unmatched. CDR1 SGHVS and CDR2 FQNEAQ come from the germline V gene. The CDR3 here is CASSRDRIGTGNQPQHF. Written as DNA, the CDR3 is TGTGCCAGCAGCCGAGACCGTATCGGGACAGGTAATCAGCCCCAGCATTTT.

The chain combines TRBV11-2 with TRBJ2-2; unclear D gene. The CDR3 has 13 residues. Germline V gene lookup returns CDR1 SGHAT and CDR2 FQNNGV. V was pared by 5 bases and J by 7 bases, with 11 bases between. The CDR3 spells CASSILGGGELFF. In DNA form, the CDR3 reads TGTGCCAGCAGCATCCTCGGCGGCGGGGAGCTGTTTTTT.

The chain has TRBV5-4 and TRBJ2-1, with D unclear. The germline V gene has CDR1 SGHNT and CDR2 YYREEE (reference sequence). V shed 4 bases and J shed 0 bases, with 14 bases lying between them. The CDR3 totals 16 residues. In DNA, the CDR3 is TGTGCCAGCAGCCTGATTTACCCGAGCTCCTACAATGAGCAGTTCTTC. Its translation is CASSLIYPSSYNEQFF.

In DNA, the CDR3 is TGTGCCGCAGGGGAGGGAGATTCACCCCTCCACTTT. Translating it yields CAAGEGDSPLHF. The chain employs TRBV6-6 and TRBJ1-6; tentative D call: TRBD1 (6 bases). The V gene lost 11 bases and the J gene lost 8 bases, with 13 bases spanning the gap. The CDR3 has 12 residues. Looked up from germline, CDR1 is MNHNY and CDR2 is SVGAGI (reference sequence).

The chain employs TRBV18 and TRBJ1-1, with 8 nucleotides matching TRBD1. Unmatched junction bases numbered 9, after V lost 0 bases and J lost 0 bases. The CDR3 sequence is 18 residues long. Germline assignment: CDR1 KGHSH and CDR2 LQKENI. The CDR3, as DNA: TGTGCCAGCTCACCACCGTTGGTTACAGGGGGGATGAACACTGAAGCTTTCTTT. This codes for CASSPPLVTGGMNTEAFF. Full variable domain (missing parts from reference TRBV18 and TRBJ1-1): NAGVMQNPRHLVRRRGQEARLRCSPMKGHSHVYWYRQLPEEGLKFMVYLQKENIIDESGMPKERFSAEFPKEGPSILRIQQVVRGDSAAYFCASSPPLVTGGMNTEAFFGQGTRLTVV.